Listed below are T cell receptor beta chains from one sample, sequenced in a study of shared clonotypes between healthy human individuals. Generated by immunoSEQ multiplex PCR, the TCRdb table keeps only in-frame clones and is missing some. The sample shows fewer than 3 million clones, approximately 90% of them seen only once. The specimen sequenced was naive CD4+ T cells from PBMCs. These receptors came from a man younger than 35 in good health. Some clones in this sample may be carry-over from other donors' samples. Each CDR3 is given with its conserved first and last residue. Each record gives: V gene, clone size, J gene, D gene, CDR3 DNA, CDR3 protein. D genes are given only for firm matches. Clone size is stated in some rows and not others, as once, few, many or a class when expanded.

TRBV2	.	TRBJ1-2	.	TGTGCCAGCAGGCCGGACGGTGCTAACTATGGCTACACCTTC	CASRPDGANYGYTF
TRBV5-6	.	TRBJ2-7	TRBD2	TGTGCCAGCAGCTTGCTTGTCGGGACCGGGAGGTACGAGCAGTACTTC	CASSLLVGTGRYEQYF
TRBV2	once	TRBJ1-5	.	TGTGCCAGCAGAGAAGAAGCAGGACCCCAGCATTTT	CASREEAGPQHF
TRBV10-3	.	TRBJ2-3	TRBD2	TGTGCCATCAGCCTCCCCCCCGGGACTAGCGGGAGCAGAGCAGATACGCAGTATTTT	CAISLPPGTSGSRADTQYF
TRBV28	.	TRBJ1-2	TRBD1	TGTGCCAGCAGTTTGAGGGGGGGACGACAGGGTAACTATGGCTACACCTTC	CASSLRGGRQGNYGYTF
TRBV5-1	.	TRBJ2-3	TRBD2	TGCGCCAGCAGCCCGCGGGAGACAGCAGATACGCAGTATTTT	CASSPRETADTQYF
TRBV9	.	TRBJ2-5	.	TGTGCCAGCAGCGAAAATCCGGGCCGCCCGGAGACCCAGTACTTC	CASSENPGRPETQYF
TRBV7-3	.	TRBJ2-3	TRBD2	TGTGCCAGCAGCTCCTACCCCAGACTAGCGGGAGTGGGAACAGATACGCAGTATTTT	CASSSYPRLAGVGTDTQYF
TRBV28	once	TRBJ2-7	.	TGTGCCAGCAGTAGACAGTACGAGCAGTACTTC	CASSRQYEQYF
TRBV5-1	.	TRBJ1-3	.	TGCGCCAGCGGGCGAGACTCTGGAAACACCATATATTTT	CASGRDSGNTIYF
TRBV7-2	.	TRBJ1-2	.	TGTGCCAGCAGCTTAAGCAGCTACTATGGCTACACCTTC	CASSLSSYYGYTF
TRBV28	.	TRBJ1-5	.	TGTGCCAGCAGTTTATCACCGGGATATCAGCCCCAGCATTTT	CASSLSPGYQPQHF
TRBV5-1	.	TRBJ2-3	TRBD2	TGCGCCAGCAGTGGGACTAGCGGCCCGGGAGATACGCAGTATTTT	CASSGTSGPGDTQYF
TRBV7-9	.	TRBJ1-2	.	TGTGCCAGCAGCTTCGGGGAAAACTATGGCTACACCTTC	CASSFGENYGYTF
TRBV2	.	TRBJ2-2	.	TGTGCCAGCAGGTCCGGGACATTGAACACCGGGGAGCTGTTTTTT	CASRSGTLNTGELFF
TRBV6-6	.	TRBJ2-7	TRBD1	TGTGCCAGCACCTACACCTACAGGGGGCTCCCCTACGAGCAGTACTTC	CASTYTYRGLPYEQYF
TRBV5-1	.	TRBJ2-1	.	TGCGCCAGCAGCTTGGTCGAGGGCCTTGTTGGCGATGAGCAGTTCTTC	CASSLVEGLVGDEQFF
TRBV10-3	.	TRBJ1-2	.	TGTGCCATCACCCCGGACAGCTCTAGGGCCGGCTACACCTTC	CAITPDSSRAGYTF
TRBV27	.	TRBJ2-1	.	TGTGCCAGCAGTTTCTCCCTGTACAATGAGCAGTTCTTC	CASSFSLYNEQFF
TRBV6-1	.	TRBJ1-5	.	TGTGCCAGCAGTCCGACTCTAGACCTAGCCCAGCATTTT	CASSPTLDLAQHF
TRBV29-1	.	TRBJ2-7	.	TGCAGCGTTGTAGGTCTAGCCTACGAGCAGTACTTC	CSVVGLAYEQYF
TRBV28	.	TRBJ2-1	.	TGTGCCAGCACAACACAGGCTCTCTCCTACAATGAGCAGTTCTTC	CASTTQALSYNEQFF
TRBV7-7	.	TRBJ1-4	.	TGTGCCAGCAGCTTCGACAGGTATGGGACTAATGAAAAACTGTTTTTT	CASSFDRYGTNEKLFF
TRBV25-1	.	TRBJ2-7	.	TGTGCCAGCAGTGAATTCCCTAGCGTCGGCGAGCAGTACTTC	CASSEFPSVGEQYF
TRBV11-2	.	TRBJ2-5	TRBD1	TGTGCCAGCAGCTCCCAGGGGGCCGCAGAGACCCAGTACTTC	CASSSQGAAETQYF
TRBV7-9	.	TRBJ1-2	TRBD1	TGTGCCAGCAGCTTAAGGGGGCGGACTGGCTACACCTTC	CASSLRGRTGYTF
TRBV19	.	TRBJ2-5	.	TGTGCCAGTAGTATCCCAGGGCGAGAGACCCAGTACTTC	CASSIPGRETQYF
TRBV6-5	.	TRBJ1-1	.	TGTGCCAGCAGCATAGGCACTGAAGCTTTCTTT	CASSIGTEAFF
TRBV5-1	.	TRBJ2-3	TRBD2	TGCGCCAGCAGCTTAGGACTAGCGGGAGGCCCCCATACGCAGTATTTT	CASSLGLAGGPHTQYF
TRBV9	.	TRBJ1-2	TRBD1	TGTGCCAGCAGTTACTTGCTAGGGGGCATGGGTGGCTACACCTTC	CASSYLLGGMGGYTF
TRBV5-8	.	TRBJ2-2	.	TGTGCCAGCAGCTTGGGCCATAGCACCGGGGAGCTGTTTTTT	CASSLGHSTGELFF
TRBV2	.	TRBJ2-7	TRBD1	TGTGCCAGCAGTGAACAGGGGGCGGCCTACGAGCAGTACTTC	CASSEQGAAYEQYF
TRBV28	.	TRBJ1-2	TRBD1	TGTGCCAGCAGTCTCAGGGGGCACTATGGCTACACCTTC	CASSLRGHYGYTF
TRBV4-1	.	TRBJ2-1	TRBD2	TGCGCCAGCAGCCCAGCGATGGAAGGGAGGGCATACAATGAGCAGTTCTTC	CASSPAMEGRAYNEQFF
TRBV11-2	.	TRBJ2-2	TRBD1	TGTGCCAGCAGTCGACAGGGGGCGGGCGGAGGGGAGCTGTTTTTT	CASSRQGAGGGELFF
TRBV11-2	.	TRBJ2-1	TRBD2	TGTGCCAGCGGGGGGTCTAGCGGATACAATGAGCAGTTCTTC	CASGGSSGYNEQFF
TRBV6-5	.	TRBJ1-1	.	TGTGCCAGCAGTCCCACTACAGGGAACACTGAAGCTTTCTTT	CASSPTTGNTEAFF
TRBV11-1	.	TRBJ2-3	TRBD1	TGTGCCAGCAGCCCGGGACAGGGGTCGGCAGATACGCAGTATTTT	CASSPGQGSADTQYF
TRBV5-1	.	TRBJ2-2	.	TGCGCCAGCCTTTCTACCCCCTCAGATGGCACCGGGGAGCTGTTTTTT	CASLSTPSDGTGELFF
TRBV5-8	.	TRBJ2-2	TRBD2	TGTGCCAGCAGCAATACACTAGCGGGGCCGAACACCGGGGAGCTGTTTTTT	CASSNTLAGPNTGELFF
TRBV28	.	TRBJ1-2	.	TGTGCCAGCAAAGGGGAGGGTGGCTACACCTTC	CASKGEGGYTF
TRBV5-4	.	TRBJ2-7	TRBD2	TGTGCCAGCAGCTTGGCTCTAGCGGGACGGCTGGGAAGCGAGCAGTACTTC	CASSLALAGRLGSEQYF
TRBV28	.	TRBJ1-1	.	TGTGCCAGCAGTTTAAGGGGGTACGGGACTGAAGCTTTCTTT	CASSLRGYGTEAFF
TRBV6-5	.	TRBJ2-7	TRBD2	TGTGCCAGCAGTTCATTTCGACTAGCGCCCACCTACGAGCAGTACTTC	CASSSFRLAPTYEQYF
TRBV4-3	.	TRBJ1-1	.	TGCGCCAGCAGCCAAGTGGGGGAGAACACTGAAGCTTTCTTT	CASSQVGENTEAFF
TRBV4-1	.	TRBJ2-7	.	TGCGCCAGCAGCCAAGTGGGGGGTAAGCTGTACGAGCAGTACTTC	CASSQVGGKLYEQYF
TRBV6-5	.	TRBJ2-7	.	TGTGCCAGCAGTTACCGGACCACGGCCTACGAGCAGTACTTC	CASSYRTTAYEQYF
TRBV10-3	.	TRBJ2-7	.	TGTGCCATCAGAGGGGTAGGGTGGAGCTACGAGCAGTACTTC	CAIRGVGWSYEQYF
TRBV30	.	TRBJ2-7	TRBD1	TGTGCCTGGAGCGCGGGACAGGGGGTCTCCTACGAGCAGTACTTC	CAWSAGQGVSYEQYF
TRBV5-1	few	TRBJ1-1	.	TGCGCCAGCAGCTGGGCGAGTCAGGGCACTGAAGCTTTCTTT	CASSWASQGTEAFF
TRBV27	.	TRBJ1-1	TRBD1	TGTGCCAGCCAACATTGGGGACAGTTGAACACTGAAGCTTTCTTT	CASQHWGQLNTEAFF
TRBV2	.	TRBJ2-6	TRBD2	TGTGCCAGCAGCGGGGGTAGCGGGAGGGTCTCTGGGGCCAACGTCCTGACTTTC	CASSGGSGRVSGANVLTF
TRBV18	.	TRBJ2-7	TRBD1	TGTGCCAGCTCTCCCCGACAGGGAAACCCATACGAGCAGTACTTC	CASSPRQGNPYEQYF